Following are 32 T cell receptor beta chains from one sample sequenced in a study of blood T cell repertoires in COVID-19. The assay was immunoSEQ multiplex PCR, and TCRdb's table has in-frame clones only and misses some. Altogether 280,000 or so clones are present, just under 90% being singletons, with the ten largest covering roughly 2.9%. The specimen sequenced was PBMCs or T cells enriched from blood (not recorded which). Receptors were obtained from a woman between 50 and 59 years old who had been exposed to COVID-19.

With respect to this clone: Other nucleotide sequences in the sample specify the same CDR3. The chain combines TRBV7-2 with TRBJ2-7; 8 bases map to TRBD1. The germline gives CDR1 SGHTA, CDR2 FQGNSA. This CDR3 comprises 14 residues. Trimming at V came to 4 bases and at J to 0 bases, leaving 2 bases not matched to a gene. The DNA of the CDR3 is TGTGCCAGCAGCTCGACAGGGGTCTCCTACGAGCAGTACTTC. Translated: CASSSTGVSYEQYF.

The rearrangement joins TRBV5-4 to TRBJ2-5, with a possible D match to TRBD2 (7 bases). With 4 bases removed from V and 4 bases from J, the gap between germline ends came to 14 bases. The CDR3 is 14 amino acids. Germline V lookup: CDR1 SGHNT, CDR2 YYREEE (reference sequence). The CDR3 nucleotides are TGTGCCAGCAGCCCTGGGGGGGCCGGAGAGACCCAGTACTTC. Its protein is CASSPGGAGETQYF.

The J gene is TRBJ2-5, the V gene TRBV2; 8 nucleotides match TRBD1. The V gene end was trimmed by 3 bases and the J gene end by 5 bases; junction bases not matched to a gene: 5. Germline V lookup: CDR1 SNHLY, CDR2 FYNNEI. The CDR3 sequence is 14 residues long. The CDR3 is CASSDRQGLETQYF. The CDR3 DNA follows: TGTGCCAGCAGTGATAGACAGGGGTTGGAGACCCAGTACTTC.

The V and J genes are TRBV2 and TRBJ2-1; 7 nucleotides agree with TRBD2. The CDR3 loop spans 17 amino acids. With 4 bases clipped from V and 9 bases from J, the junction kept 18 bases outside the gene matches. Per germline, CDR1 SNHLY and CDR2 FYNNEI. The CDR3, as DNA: TGTGCCAGCAGTGTACGAAGCGGGGCCGGGAAATCGGGTGAGCAGTTCTTC. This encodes CASSVRSGAGKSGEQFF.

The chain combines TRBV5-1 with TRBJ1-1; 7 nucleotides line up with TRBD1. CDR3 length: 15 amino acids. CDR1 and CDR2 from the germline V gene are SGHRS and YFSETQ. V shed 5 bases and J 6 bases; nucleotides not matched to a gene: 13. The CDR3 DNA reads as TGCGCCAGCAGTTCCCAGACAGGGAGGCCCTCTGAAGCTTTCTTT. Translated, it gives CASSSQTGRPSEAFF. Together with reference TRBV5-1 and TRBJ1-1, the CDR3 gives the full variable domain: KAGVTQTPRYLIKTRGQQVTLSCSPISGHRSVSWYQQTPGQGLQFLFEYFSETQRNKGNFPGRFSGRQFSNSRSEMNVSTLELGDSALYLCASSSQTGRPSEAFFGQGTRLTVV.

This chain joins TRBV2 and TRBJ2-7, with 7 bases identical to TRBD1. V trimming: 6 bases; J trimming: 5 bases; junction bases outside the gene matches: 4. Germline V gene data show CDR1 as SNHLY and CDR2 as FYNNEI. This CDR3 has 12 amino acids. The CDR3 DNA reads TGTGCCAGCAGAAGGGACAGCGACGAGCAGTACTTC. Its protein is CASRRDSDEQYF. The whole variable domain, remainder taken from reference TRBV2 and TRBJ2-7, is EPEVTQTPSHQVTQMGQEVILRCVPISNHLYFYWYRQILGQKVEFLVSFYNNEISEKSEIFDDQFSVERPDGSNFTLKIRSTKLEDSAMYFCASRRDSDEQYFGPGTRLTVT.

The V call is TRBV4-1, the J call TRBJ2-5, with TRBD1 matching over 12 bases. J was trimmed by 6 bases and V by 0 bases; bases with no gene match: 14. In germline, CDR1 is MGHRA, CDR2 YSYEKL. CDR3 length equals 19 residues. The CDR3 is CASSQDSTRDRGRRKTQYF. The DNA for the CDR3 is TGCGCCAGCAGCCAAGATTCGACCCGGGACAGGGGGCGCAGGAAGACCCAGTACTTC.

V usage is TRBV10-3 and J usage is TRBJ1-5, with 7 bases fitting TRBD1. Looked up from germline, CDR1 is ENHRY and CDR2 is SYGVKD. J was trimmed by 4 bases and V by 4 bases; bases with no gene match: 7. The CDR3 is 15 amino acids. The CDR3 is CAISAVDRENQPQHF. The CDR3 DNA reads TGTGCCATCAGTGCAGTCGACAGGGAAAATCAGCCCCAGCATTTT.

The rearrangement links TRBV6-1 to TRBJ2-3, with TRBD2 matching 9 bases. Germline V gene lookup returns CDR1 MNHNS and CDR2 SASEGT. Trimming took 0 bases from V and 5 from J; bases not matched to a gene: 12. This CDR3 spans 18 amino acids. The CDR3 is CASSEARISGGPGDTQYF. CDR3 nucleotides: TGTGCCAGCAGTGAAGCTCGGATAAGCGGGGGGCCCGGAGATACGCAGTATTTT.

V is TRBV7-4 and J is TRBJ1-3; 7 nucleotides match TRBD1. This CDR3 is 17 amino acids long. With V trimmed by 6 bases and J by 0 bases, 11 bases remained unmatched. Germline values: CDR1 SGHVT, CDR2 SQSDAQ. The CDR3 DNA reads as TGTGCCAGCAGACCAGAACGGGACAGTGACTCTGGAAACACCATATATTTT. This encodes CASRPERDSDSGNTIYF. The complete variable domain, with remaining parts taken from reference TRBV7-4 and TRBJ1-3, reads GAGVSQSPRYKVAKRGRDVALRCDSISGHVTLYWYRQTLGQGSEVLTYSQSDAQRDKSGRPSGRFSAERPERSVSTLKIQRTEQGDSAVYLCASRPERDSDSGNTIYFGEGSWLTVV.

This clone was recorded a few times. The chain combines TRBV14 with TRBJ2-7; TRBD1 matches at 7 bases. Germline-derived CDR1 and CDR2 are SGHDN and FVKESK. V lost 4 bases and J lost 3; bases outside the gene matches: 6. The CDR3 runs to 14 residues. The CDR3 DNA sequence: TGTGCCAGCAGCCCACCGGGACAGCACTACGAGCAGTACTTC. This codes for CASSPPGQHYEQYF.

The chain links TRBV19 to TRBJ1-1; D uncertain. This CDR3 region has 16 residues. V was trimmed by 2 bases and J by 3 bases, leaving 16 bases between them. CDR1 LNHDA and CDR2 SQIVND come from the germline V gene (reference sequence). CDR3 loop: CASSIQRTLLYTEAFF. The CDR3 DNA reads TGTGCCAGTAGTATACAGAGGACTCTTCTGTACACTGAAGCTTTCTTT.

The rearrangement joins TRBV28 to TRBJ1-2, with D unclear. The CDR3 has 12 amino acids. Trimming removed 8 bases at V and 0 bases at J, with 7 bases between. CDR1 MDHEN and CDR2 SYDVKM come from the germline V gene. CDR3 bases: TGTGCCAGCGGAGGACCTAACTATGGCTACACCTTC. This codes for CASGGPNYGYTF.

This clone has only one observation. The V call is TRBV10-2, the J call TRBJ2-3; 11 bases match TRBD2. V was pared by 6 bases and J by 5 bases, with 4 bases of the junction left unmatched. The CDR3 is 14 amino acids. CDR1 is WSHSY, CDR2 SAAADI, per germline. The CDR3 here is CASRVAGGKDTQYF. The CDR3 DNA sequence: TGCGCCAGCAGGGTAGCGGGGGGGAAAGATACGCAGTATTTT.

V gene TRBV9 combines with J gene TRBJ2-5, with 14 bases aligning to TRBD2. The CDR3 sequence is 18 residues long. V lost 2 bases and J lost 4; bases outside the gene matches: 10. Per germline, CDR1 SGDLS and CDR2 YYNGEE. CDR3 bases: TGTGCCAGCAGCGTGGAACCGACTAGCGGGGGGGCTCGAGAGACCCAGTACTTC. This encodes CASSVEPTSGGARETQYF. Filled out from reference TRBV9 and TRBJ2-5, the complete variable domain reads DSGVTQTPKHLITATGQRVTLRCSPRSGDLSVYWYQQSLDQGLQFLIQYYNGEERAKGNILERFSAQQFPDLHSELNLSSLELGDSALYFCASSVEPTSGGARETQYFGPGTRLLVL.

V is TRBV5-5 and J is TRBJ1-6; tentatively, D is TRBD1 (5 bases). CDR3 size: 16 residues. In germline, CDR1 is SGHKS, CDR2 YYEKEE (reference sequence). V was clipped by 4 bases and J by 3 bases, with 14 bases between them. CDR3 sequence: CASSPPETVYNSPLHF. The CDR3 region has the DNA TGTGCCAGCAGCCCCCCCGAGACAGTCTATAATTCACCCCTCCACTTT. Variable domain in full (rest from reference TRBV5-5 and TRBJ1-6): DAGVTQSPTHLIKTRGQQVTLRCSPISGHKSVSWYQQVLGQGPQFIFQYYEKEERGRGNFPDRFSARQFPNYSSELNVNALLLGDSALYLCASSPPETVYNSPLHFGNGTRLTVT.

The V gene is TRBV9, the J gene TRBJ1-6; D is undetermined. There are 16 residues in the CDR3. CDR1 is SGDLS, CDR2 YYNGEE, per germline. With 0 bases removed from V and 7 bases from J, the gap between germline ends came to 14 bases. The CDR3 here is CASSVEGSTGNSPLHF. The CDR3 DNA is TGTGCCAGCAGCGTAGAAGGTTCGACGGGAAATTCACCCCTCCACTTT. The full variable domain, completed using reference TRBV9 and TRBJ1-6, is DSGVTQTPKHLITATGQRVTLRCSPRSGDLSVYWYQQSLDQGLQFLIQYYNGEERAKGNILERFSAQQFPDLHSELNLSSLELGDSALYFCASSVEGSTGNSPLHFGNGTRLTVT.

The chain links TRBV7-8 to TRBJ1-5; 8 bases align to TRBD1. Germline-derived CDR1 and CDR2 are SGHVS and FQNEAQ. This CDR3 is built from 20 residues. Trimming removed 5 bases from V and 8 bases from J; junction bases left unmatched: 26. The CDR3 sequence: CASSIRKAPGQAFRSEPQHF. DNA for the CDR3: TGTGCCAGCAGCATACGAAAAGCCCCGGGACAGGCGTTTCGAAGCGAGCCCCAGCATTTT.

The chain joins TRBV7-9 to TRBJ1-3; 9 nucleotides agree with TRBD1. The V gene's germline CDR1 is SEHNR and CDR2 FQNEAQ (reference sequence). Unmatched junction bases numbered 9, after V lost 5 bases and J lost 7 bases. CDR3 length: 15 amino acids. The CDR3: CASSQDRGIGNTIYF. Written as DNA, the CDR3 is TGTGCCAGCAGCCAAGACAGGGGGATTGGGAACACCATATATTTT.

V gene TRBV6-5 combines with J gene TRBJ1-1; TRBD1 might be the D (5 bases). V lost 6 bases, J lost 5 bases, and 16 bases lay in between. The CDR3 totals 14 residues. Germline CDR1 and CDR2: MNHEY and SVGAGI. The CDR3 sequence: CASRPRTYGTEAFF. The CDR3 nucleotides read TGTGCCAGCAGGCCCCGGACATATGGAACTGAAGCTTTCTTT.

DNA for the CDR3: TGTGCCAGCAGGAGGGAGGTTGGCTACACCTTC. Residues: CASRREVGYTF. The chain is built from TRBV2 and TRBJ1-2; D is undetermined. Germline assignment: CDR1 SNHLY and CDR2 FYNNEI. Trimming left V 6 bases short and J 7 bases short, with 9 bases between. This CDR3 is built from 11 residues.

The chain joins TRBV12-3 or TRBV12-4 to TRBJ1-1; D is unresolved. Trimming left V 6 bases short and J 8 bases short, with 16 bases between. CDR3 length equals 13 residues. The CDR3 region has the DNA TGTGCCAGCAGCCACCCCTGGGCAGACGAAGCTTTCTTT. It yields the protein CASSHPWADEAFF.

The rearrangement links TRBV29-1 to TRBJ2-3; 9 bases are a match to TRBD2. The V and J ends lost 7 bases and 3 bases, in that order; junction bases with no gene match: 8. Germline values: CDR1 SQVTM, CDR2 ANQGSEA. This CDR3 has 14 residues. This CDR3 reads CSAKTSGLTDTQYF. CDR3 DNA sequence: TGCAGCGCTAAGACTAGCGGACTAACAGATACGCAGTATTTT.

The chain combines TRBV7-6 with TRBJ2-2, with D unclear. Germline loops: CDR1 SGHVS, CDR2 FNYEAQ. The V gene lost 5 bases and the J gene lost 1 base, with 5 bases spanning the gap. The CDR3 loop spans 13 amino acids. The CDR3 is CASSPRNTGELFF. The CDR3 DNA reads TGTGCCAGCAGCCCCAGGAACACCGGGGAGCTGTTTTTT.

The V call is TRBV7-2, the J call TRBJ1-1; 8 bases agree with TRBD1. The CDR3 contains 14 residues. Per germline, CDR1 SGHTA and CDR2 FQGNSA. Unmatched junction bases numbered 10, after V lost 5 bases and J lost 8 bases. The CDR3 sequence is CASSTSRDRKEAFF. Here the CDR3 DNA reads TGTGCCAGCAGCACGAGCCGGGACAGGAAAGAAGCTTTCTTT. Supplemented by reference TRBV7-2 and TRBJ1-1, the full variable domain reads GAGVSQSPSNKVTEKGKDVELRCDPISGHTALYWYRQSLGQGLEFLIYFQGNSAPDKSGLPSDRFSAERTGGSVSTLTIQRTQQEDSAVYLCASSTSRDRKEAFFGQGTRLTVV.

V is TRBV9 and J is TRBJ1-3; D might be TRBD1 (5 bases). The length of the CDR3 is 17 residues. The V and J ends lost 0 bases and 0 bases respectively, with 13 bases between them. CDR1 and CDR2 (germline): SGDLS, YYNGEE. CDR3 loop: CASSVDYRLSSGNTIYF. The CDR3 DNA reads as TGTGCCAGCAGCGTAGACTACAGGCTAAGCTCTGGAAACACCATATATTTT.

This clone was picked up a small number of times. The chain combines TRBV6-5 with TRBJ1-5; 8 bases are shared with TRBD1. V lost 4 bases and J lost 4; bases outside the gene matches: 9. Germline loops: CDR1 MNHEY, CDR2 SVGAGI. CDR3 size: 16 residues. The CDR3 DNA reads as TGTGCCAGCAGTTCCTCCTGGGGACAGGTAAATCAGCCCCAGCATTTT. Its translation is CASSSSWGQVNQPQHF.

Here the CDR3 reads CASSSDRGPNYEQYF. The CDR3 DNA is TGCGCCAGCAGCTCCGACAGGGGGCCGAACTACGAGCAGTACTTC. The V gene is TRBV5-1, the J gene TRBJ2-7; 10 bases map to TRBD1. The CDR3 has 15 amino acids. J lost 3 bases, V lost 3 bases, and 6 bases had no gene match. The V gene's germline CDR1 is SGHRS and CDR2 YFSETQ.

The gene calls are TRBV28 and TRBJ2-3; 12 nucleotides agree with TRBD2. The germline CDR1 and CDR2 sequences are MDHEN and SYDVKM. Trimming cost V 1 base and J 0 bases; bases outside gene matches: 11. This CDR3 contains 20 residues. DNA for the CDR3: TGTGCCAGCAGTTTATCACTAGCGGGGGGCCATTCCCCTAGCACAGATACGCAGTATTTT. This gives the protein CASSLSLAGGHSPSTDTQYF. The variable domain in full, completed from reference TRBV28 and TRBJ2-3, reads DVKVTQSSRYLVKRTGEKVFLECVQDMDHENMFWYRQDPGLGLRLIYFSYDVKMKEKGDIPEGYSVSREKKERFSLILESASTNQTSMYLCASSLSLAGGHSPSTDTQYFGPGTRLTVL.

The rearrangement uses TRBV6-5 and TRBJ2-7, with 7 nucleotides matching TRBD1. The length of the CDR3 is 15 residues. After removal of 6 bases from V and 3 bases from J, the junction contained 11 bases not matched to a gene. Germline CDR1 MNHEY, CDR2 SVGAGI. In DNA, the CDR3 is TGTGCCAGCAGCCTTAGACAGGGAACAATCTACGAGCAGTACTTC. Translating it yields CASSLRQGTIYEQYF.

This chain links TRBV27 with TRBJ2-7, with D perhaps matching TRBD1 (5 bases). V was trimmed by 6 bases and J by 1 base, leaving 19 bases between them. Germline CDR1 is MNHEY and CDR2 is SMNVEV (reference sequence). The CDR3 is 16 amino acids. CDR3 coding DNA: TGTGCCAGCAGGGGGCCGGGCAGCTCATCGTCCTACGAGCAGTACTTC. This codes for CASRGPGSSSSYEQYF.

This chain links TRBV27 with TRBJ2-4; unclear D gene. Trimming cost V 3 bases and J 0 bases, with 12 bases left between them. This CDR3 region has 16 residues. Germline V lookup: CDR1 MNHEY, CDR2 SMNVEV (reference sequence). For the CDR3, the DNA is TGTGCCAGCAGTTTCCCATCGGGTCTAGCCAAAAACATTCAGTACTTC. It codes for CASSFPSGLAKNIQYF.